The clone carrying this TCR beta chain was detected a few times. Its antigen is not identified. The second PCR ran roughly 6 to 12 cycles with a sample-barcoded 5' primer and J-beta primers. Each cDNA molecule received a tag from a template-switch adaptor that had 12 random nucleotides. TCRdb re-called the 5' RACE reads with MiXCR, one entry per CDR3 protein. The table includes 800,000 or so distinct CDR3 sequences, about 25% detected once. This record belongs to a study of blood T cells in healthy people across ages. General observations from the study: Whereas aged donors had fewer naive CD4+ cells, long-lived donors had more of them and higher diversity.

The same data also contributed to another study, on T cells of mothers and their children. This second study notes: The authors added sample barcodes and 2-4 random nucleotides using the M1S primer of the second PCR. Evidence of persistent microchimeric T cell clones was absent.

The TCR sequence derives from a boy aged 5 to 17 in good health. The sequencing input was blood.

The CDR3 DNA reads TGTGCCAGCTCTCACGGGACTAGCGGGACCTACGAGCAGTACTTC. It codes for CASSHGTSGTYEQYF. The chain uses TRBV28 and TRBJ2-7, with 13 nucleotides matching TRBD2. The V and J ends lost 8 bases and 2 bases, in that order; junction bases with no gene match: 6. The germline V gene has CDR1 MDHEN and CDR2 SYDVKM. The CDR3 has 15 amino acids.